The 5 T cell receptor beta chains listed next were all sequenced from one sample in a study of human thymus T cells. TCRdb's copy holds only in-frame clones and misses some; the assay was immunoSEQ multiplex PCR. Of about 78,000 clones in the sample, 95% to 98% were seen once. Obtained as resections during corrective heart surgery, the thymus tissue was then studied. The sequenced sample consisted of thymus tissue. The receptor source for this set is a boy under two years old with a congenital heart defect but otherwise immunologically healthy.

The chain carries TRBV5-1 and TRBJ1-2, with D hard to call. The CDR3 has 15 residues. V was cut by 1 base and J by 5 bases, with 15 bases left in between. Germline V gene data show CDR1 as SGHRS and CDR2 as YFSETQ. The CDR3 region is CASSLTSINAYGYTF. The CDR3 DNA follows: TGCGCCAGCAGCTTGACTTCAATTAACGCGTATGGCTACACCTTC.

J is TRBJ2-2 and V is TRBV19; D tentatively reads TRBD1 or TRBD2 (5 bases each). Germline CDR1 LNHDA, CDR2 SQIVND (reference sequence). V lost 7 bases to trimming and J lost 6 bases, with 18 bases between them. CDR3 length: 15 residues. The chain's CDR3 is CASKGTSEYPGELFF. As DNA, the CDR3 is TGTGCCAGTAAGGGGACCTCTGAGTACCCCGGGGAGCTGTTTTTT.

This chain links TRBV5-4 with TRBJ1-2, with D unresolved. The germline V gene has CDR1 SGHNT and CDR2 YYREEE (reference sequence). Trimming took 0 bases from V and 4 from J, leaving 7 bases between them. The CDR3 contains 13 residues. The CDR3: CASSLAGFYGYTF. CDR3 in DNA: TGTGCCAGCAGCTTGGCAGGATTCTATGGCTACACCTTC.

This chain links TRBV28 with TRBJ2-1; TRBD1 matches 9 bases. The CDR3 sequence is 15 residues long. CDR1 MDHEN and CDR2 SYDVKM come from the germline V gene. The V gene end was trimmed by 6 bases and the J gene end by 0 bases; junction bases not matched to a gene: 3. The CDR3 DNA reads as TGTGCCAGCAGACAGGGGGCGAGCTCCTACAATGAGCAGTTCTTC. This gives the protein CASRQGASSYNEQFF.

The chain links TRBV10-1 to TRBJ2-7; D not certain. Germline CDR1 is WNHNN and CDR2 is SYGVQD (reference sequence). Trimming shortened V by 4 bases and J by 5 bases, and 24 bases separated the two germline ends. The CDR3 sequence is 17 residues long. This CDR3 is CASSASDPLRLSDEQYF. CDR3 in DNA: TGCGCCAGCAGTGCCTCCGACCCTCTTAGGCTGAGCGACGAGCAGTACTTC.